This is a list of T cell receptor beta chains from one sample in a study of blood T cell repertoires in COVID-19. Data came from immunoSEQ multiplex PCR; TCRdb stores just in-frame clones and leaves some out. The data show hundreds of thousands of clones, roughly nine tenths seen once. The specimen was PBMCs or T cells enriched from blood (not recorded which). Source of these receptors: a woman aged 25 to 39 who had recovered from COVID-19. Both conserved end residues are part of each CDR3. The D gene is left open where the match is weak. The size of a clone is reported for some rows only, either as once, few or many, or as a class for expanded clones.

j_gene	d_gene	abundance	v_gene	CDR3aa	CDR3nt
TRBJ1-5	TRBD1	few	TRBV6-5	CASSPDRGQPQHF	TGTGCCAGCAGCCCGGACAGGGGACAGCCCCAGCATTTT
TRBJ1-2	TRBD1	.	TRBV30	CAWRGQGLYGYTF	TGTGCCTGGAGGGGACAGGGACTCTATGGCTACACCTTC
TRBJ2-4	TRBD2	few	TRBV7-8	CASSPRTSGTTGNIQYF	TGTGCCAGCAGCCCGCGGACTAGCGGGACTACCGGCAACATTCAGTACTTC
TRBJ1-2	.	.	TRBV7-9	CASSQTAYGYTF	TGTGCCAGCAGCCAGACAGCGTATGGCTACACCTTC
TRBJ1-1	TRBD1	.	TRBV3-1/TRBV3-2	CASSQDRGTEAFF	TGTGCCAGCAGCCAGGACAGGGGGACTGAAGCTTTCTTT
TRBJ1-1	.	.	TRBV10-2	CASSDPQTVAFF	TGCGCCAGCAGTGACCCTCAGACAGTGGCTTTCTTT
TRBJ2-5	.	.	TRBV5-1	CASSWGDSQETQYF	TGCGCCAGCAGCTGGGGGGACAGCCAAGAGACCCAGTACTTC
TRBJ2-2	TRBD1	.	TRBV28	CATWDRATANTGELFF	TGTGCCACCTGGGACAGGGCTACCGCGAACACCGGGGAGCTGTTTTTT
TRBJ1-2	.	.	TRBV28	CASTLTRDSNYGYTF	TGTGCCAGCACCCTTACGAGGGATTCTAACTATGGCTACACCTTC
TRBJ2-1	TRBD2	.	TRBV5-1	CASSARTSLEQFF	TGCGCCAGCAGCGCCAGGACTAGCCTTGAGCAGTTCTTC
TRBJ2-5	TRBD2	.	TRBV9	CASSGGGGEQETQYF	TGTGCCAGCAGCGGCGGCGGGGGGGAGCAAGAGACCCAGTACTTC
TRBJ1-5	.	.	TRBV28	CASSLWGGNQPQHF	TGTGCCAGCAGTTTATGGGGGGGGAATCAGCCCCAGCATTTT
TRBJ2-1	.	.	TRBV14	CASSPGLLNEQFF	TGTGCCAGCAGCCCTGGACTCCTCAATGAGCAGTTCTTC
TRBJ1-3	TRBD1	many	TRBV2	CASSRDSSSGNTIYF	TGTGCCAGCAGCAGGGACAGCTCCTCTGGAAACACCATATATTTT
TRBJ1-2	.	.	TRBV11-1	CASSSMGQSHGYTF	TGTGCCAGCAGCTCGATGGGCCAATCTCATGGCTACACCTTC
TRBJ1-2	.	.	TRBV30	CAWRIQGFGYTF	TGTGCCTGGAGAATTCAGGGGTTTGGCTACACCTTC
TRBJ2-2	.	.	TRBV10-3	CAISAGQPTGELFF	TGTGCCATCAGTGCGGGACAACCCACCGGGGAGCTGTTTTTT
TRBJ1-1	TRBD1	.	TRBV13	CASSKRTGGRTEAFF	TGTGCCAGCAGCAAACGGACAGGGGGCCGAACTGAAGCTTTCTTT
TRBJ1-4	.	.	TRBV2	CASSPQPRGNEKLFF	TGTGCCAGCAGTCCGCAGCCCCGAGGTAATGAAAAACTGTTTTTT
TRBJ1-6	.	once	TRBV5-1	CASSLVVGLNNSPLHF	TGCGCCAGCAGCTTGGTGGTGGGACTTAATAATTCACCCCTCCACTTT
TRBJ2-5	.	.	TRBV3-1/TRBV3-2	CASSQDIQKETQYF	TGTGCCAGCAGCCAAGATATCCAGAAAGAGACCCAGTACTTC
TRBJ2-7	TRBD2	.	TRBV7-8	CASNHLISGLDYEQYF	TGTGCCAGCAACCATCTCATTTCGGGACTAGACTACGAGCAGTACTTC
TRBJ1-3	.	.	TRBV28	CASSLRGGTTIYF	TGTGCCAGCAGCTTACGGGGGGGGACCACCATATATTTT
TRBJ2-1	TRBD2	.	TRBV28	CASSLWSASGRAKQFF	TGTGCCAGCAGTTTATGGTCGGCTAGCGGGAGGGCAAAGCAGTTCTTC